This TCR beta chain was documented in a study of CD8 T cells in ankylosing spondylitis listed by TCRdb under 2017. At the level of the whole study: The study profiled T cell receptor beta repertoires in healthy donors and ankylosing spondylitis patients to find disease-linked TCR variants. In total, the full study cohort was made up of some 110 healthy donors and 25 or so ankylosing spondylitis patients. Peripheral blood samples were taken, and synovial fluid was additionally collected from ankylosing spondylitis patients. The investigation overall reported the following: Blood from ankylosing spondylitis patients appeared to be characterized by a TCR beta motif composed of about eight highly homologous amino acid variants. Some of the motif variants had been reported before in the synovial fluid and blood of reactive arthritis patients, a finding that suggests common disease-initiation mechanisms. In peripheral blood, the disease-linked clones were found at relatively low frequencies and had a CD8+ phenotype. The disease-linked clones were reported as significantly enriched in matched synovial fluid samples from ankylosing spondylitis patients.

Cut back by 1 base and 8 bases, the V and J ends lie 11 bases apart. The CDR3 starts with the cysteine, ends with the phenylalanine, and has 13 residues. CDR3 DNA only is kept here, 39 bases in frame from base 1. The CDR1 and CDR2 encoded by the germline V gene (reference sequence) are DFQATT and SNEGSKA. Sequencing relied on an Illumina HiSeq 2500. Quantitative 5'-RACE with molecular barcodes was used to prepare TCR beta libraries. Under the source paper's analysis protocol: To identify disease-linked TCR variants, a new computational method was used, one built on a probabilistic model of VDJ rearrangement. TCRdb handled the public reads itself, with Q25 trimming in fastp and clone calling in MiXCR, and kept productive beta chains. Records with the same CDR3 protein are collapsed into one entry carrying the most frequent genes and DNA. These V and J calls rely on TCRdb rather than the paper's analysis. This sample comprises 200,000 to 250,000 distinct CDR3 sequences, roughly a tenth of them detected only once. The top ten clones comprise about 19% of the sample.

This clonotype has ten or more counts. Its antigen remains unidentified. The sample holds no much larger clone one base away, and base qualities are not on file. The chain employs TRBV20-1 and TRBJ1-4; a weak D assignment points to TRBD1 (5 bases agree). The clonotype was recovered from a male donor with ankylosing spondylitis or in good health (not recorded which). Specimen: blood, either unsorted or a sorted T cell fraction (not recorded which). At the DNA level, the sequence is TGCAGTGCTAGAGGGGGAGGGGAAGAAAAACTGTTTTTT. It encodes CSARGGGEEKLFF.